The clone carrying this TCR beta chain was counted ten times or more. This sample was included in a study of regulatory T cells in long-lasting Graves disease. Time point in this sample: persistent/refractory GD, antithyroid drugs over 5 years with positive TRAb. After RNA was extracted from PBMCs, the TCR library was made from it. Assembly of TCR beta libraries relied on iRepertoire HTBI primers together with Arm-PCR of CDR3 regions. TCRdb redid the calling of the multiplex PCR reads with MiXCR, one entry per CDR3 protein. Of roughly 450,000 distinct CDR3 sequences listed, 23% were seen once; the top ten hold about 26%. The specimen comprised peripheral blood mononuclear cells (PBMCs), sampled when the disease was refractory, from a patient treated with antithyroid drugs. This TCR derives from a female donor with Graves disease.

In nucleotides, the CDR3 is TGTGCCAGCAGGCCGGGACAGGCACATGGCTACACCTTC. It codes for CASRPGQAHGYTF. V usage is TRBV6-1 and J usage is TRBJ1-2, with TRBD1 identical over 8 bases. CDR1 is MNHNS, CDR2 SASEGT, per germline. The CDR3 is 13 amino acids. The V gene end was trimmed by 6 bases and the J gene end by 6 bases; junction bases not matched to a gene: 6.